The present T cell receptor beta chain was sequenced within a study of blood T cell repertoires in COVID-19. Profiling relied on immunoSEQ multiplex PCR, and the TCRdb table lists in-frame clones only, not all of them. The profile shows roughly 670,000 clones, just under 90% of them singletons. Material: peripheral blood. The receptor's source is a woman aged 18 to 35 with acute or convalescent COVID-19.

In nucleotides, the CDR3 is TGTGCCAGTAGTATTTTGGGACAGGGGGGCACAGATACGCAGTATTTT. Encoded protein: CASSILGQGGTDTQYF. This chain uses TRBV19 with TRBJ2-3; TRBD1 aligns across 11 bases. Trimming cost V 3 bases and J 1 base; bases outside gene matches: 3. CDR3 length: 16 residues. Germline values: CDR1 LNHDA, CDR2 SQIVND (reference sequence).